Listed here are 22 T cell receptor beta chains from one sample, sequenced in a study of T cell responses to AZD1222 COVID-19 vaccine. Produced via immunoSEQ multiplex PCR; TCRdb's table is partial and in-frame only. The repertoire holds approximately 180,000 clones, with more than 75% as singletons. The sample consisted of peripheral blood, taken 28 days after the second AZD1222 dose. The source of these receptors is an adult who received the AZD1222 COVID-19 vaccine.

This rearrangement joins TRBV28 to TRBJ1-2; D gene uncertain. The germline V gene has CDR1 MDHEN and CDR2 SYDVKM. Trimming removed 4 bases at V and 4 bases at J, with 4 bases between. The CDR3 has 11 residues. The CDR3 region has the DNA TGTGCCAGCAGTTCTCCCTATGGCTACACCTTC. This codes for CASSSPYGYTF.

V is TRBV7-2 and J is TRBJ1-3, with D uncertain. V was shortened by 5 bases and J by 0 bases, with 17 bases between the two germline ends. CDR1 and CDR2 (germline): SGHTA, FQGNSA. This CDR3 contains 17 residues. The CDR3 bases are TGTGCCAGCAGCCCGAACCAGGTCACTCTCTCTGGAAACACCATATATTTT. Amino acid sequence: CASSPNQVTLSGNTIYF.

The chain joins TRBV4-3 to TRBJ1-2; 9 nucleotides match TRBD1. The CDR3 is made up of 15 amino acids. The V and J ends lost 1 base and 1 base, in that order; junction bases with no gene match: 1. Germline loops: CDR1 LGHNA, CDR2 YSLEER. The CDR3 sequence is CASSQAGQGNYGYTF. Here the CDR3 DNA reads TGCGCCAGCAGCCAAGCGGGACAGGGTAACTATGGCTACACCTTC.

The J gene is TRBJ2-7, the V gene TRBV9; 7 bases are shared with TRBD2. The CDR3 sequence is 14 residues long. The germline V gene has CDR1 SGDLS and CDR2 YYNGEE. The V segment lost 0 bases and the J segment 4 bases; nucleotides outside the gene matches: 4. The CDR3: CASSVESGTYEQYF. The CDR3 DNA reads as TGTGCCAGCAGCGTAGAAAGCGGGACGTACGAGCAGTACTTC.

This CDR3 reads CASTPGGAINSDLYF. In DNA form, the CDR3 reads TGTGCCAGCACGCCGGGGGGGGCCATAAACTCAGACCTATATTTT. The chain carries TRBV28 and TRBJ1-3; a weak D match, TRBD1 (6 bases). The CDR3 covers 15 residues. The germline V and J ends were trimmed by 7 bases and 14 bases, with 27 bases remaining between them. From germline, CDR1 is MDHEN and CDR2 SYDVKM.

This clone was picked up one time. This chain joins TRBV9 and TRBJ2-1; 7 positions agree with TRBD1. The V segment lost 6 bases and the J segment 1 base; nucleotides outside the gene matches: 10. The CDR3 loop spans 16 amino acids. The V gene's germline CDR1 is SGDLS and CDR2 YYNGEE. The CDR3 loop reads CASTQTTGQSYNEQFF. CDR3 nucleotides: TGTGCCAGCACCCAAACGACAGGGCAGTCCTACAATGAGCAGTTCTTC.

CDR3 sequence: CASSPDSNSYEQYF. DNA for the CDR3: TGTGCCAGCAGCCCTGACAGCAACTCCTACGAGCAGTACTTC. The chain employs TRBV5-5 and TRBJ2-7; D is possibly TRBD1 (5 bases). V was pared by 4 bases and J by 0 bases, with 11 bases between. The CDR3 spans 14 residues. The germline V gene encodes CDR1 SGHKS and CDR2 YYEKEE (reference sequence).

The chain uses TRBV9 and TRBJ2-2; a possible D gene is TRBD2 (6 bases). The V gene's germline CDR1 is SGDLS and CDR2 YYNGEE. Trimming took 2 bases from V and 3 from J, leaving 8 bases between them. CDR3 length equals 14 residues. CDR3 in DNA: TGTGCCAGCAGCGTCCGGGAGCACACCGGGGAGCTGTTTTTT. This sequence encodes CASSVREHTGELFF. The full variable domain, its missing parts supplied by reference TRBV9 and TRBJ2-2, is DSGVTQTPKHLITATGQRVTLRCSPRSGDLSVYWYQQSLDQGLQFLIQYYNGEERAKGNILERFSAQQFPDLHSELNLSSLELGDSALYFCASSVREHTGELFFGEGSRLTVL.

The chain carries TRBV29-1 and TRBJ2-3, with 11 bases identical to TRBD2. Germline-derived CDR1 and CDR2 are SQVTM and ANQGSEA. V shed 5 bases and J 4 bases; nucleotides not matched to a gene: 11. This CDR3 has 16 residues. The CDR3 is CSVYTLSGRASDTQYF. The CDR3 DNA sequence: TGCAGCGTTTATACCCTTAGCGGGAGGGCCTCAGATACGCAGTATTTT.

The chain joins TRBV29-1 to TRBJ2-4; TRBD2 might be the D (6 bases). The CDR3 contains 15 residues. V was shortened by 4 bases and J by 3 bases, with 16 bases between the two germline ends. CDR1 and CDR2 (germline): SQVTM, ANQGSEA. This chain's CDR3 is CSVVRWEAGKNIQYF. CDR3 in DNA: TGCAGCGTTGTAAGGTGGGAGGCGGGCAAAAACATTCAGTACTTC.

V gene TRBV10-3 combines with J gene TRBJ2-1, with D possibly matching TRBD1 (6 bases). V was pared by 8 bases and J by 2 bases, with 16 bases between. This CDR3 spans 15 amino acids. Germline loops: CDR1 ENHRY, CDR2 SYGVKD. The CDR3 nucleotides are TGTGCCATCGGAACGGACAGACTTACCTACAATGAGCAGTTCTTC. It yields the protein CAIGTDRLTYNEQFF.

The rearrangement joins TRBV6-2 or TRBV6-3 to TRBJ1-1; 8 bases line up with TRBD1. Germline V lookup: CDR1 MNHEY, CDR2 SVGEGT. This CDR3 contains 16 residues. V dropped 3 bases and J dropped 0; count of bases not matched to a gene: 6. CDR3 coding DNA: TGTGCCAGCAGTTATGGACGGGACAGGATGAACACTGAAGCTTTCTTT. It specifies CASSYGRDRMNTEAFF.

V and J are TRBV7-3 and TRBJ2-7; 9 nucleotides align to TRBD2. The germline gives CDR1 SGHTA, CDR2 FQGTGA. The CDR3 length is 13 residues. V lost 1 base and J lost 7; bases outside the gene matches: 2. Written as DNA, the CDR3 is TGTGCCAGCAGCTTAAGCGGGAGGGGTGAGCAGTACTTC. Residues: CASSLSGRGEQYF.

The chain recombines TRBV7-2 with TRBJ2-7; the D is unclear. Germline V gene data show CDR1 as SGHTA and CDR2 as FQGNSA. The CDR3 is made up of 15 amino acids. Trimming removed 8 bases from V and 3 bases from J, with 20 bases in between. CDR3 DNA: TGTGCCAGCGTATCGACTCGTAGTCGGCGCTACGAGCAGTACTTC. Amino acids: CASVSTRSRRYEQYF.

The chain links TRBV28 to TRBJ1-1, with D unclear. Trimming took off 3 bases at V and 11 bases at J, with 10 bases between the two ends. The CDR3 length is 11 residues. Germline V gene data show CDR1 as MDHEN and CDR2 as SYDVKM. The DNA for the CDR3 is TGTGCCAGCAGTTTTCGCTCTCGGGCTTTCTTT. It encodes CASSFRSRAFF.

V gene TRBV12-3 or TRBV12-4 combines with J gene TRBJ1-2, with TRBD1 matching over 8 bases. V was pared by 2 bases and J by 8 bases, with 4 bases of the junction left unmatched. This CDR3 has 13 amino acids. In nucleotides, the CDR3 is TGTGCCAGCAGTTTAACAGGGGGGGAGGGCTACACCTTC. Protein: CASSLTGGEGYTF.

The CDR3 coding sequence is TGTGCCAGCAGTGAAGATGTTAGCGGGAGTTTGGTAGATACGCAGTATTTT. It encodes CASSEDVSGSLVDTQYF. The V and J genes are TRBV25-1 and TRBJ2-3; TRBD2 agrees at 9 bases. Per germline, CDR1 MGHDK and CDR2 SYGVNS. The CDR3 extends over 17 amino acids. The V segment lost 2 bases and the J segment 5 bases; nucleotides outside the gene matches: 11.

This clone was counted a single time. This chain links TRBV18 with TRBJ1-1, with 9 bases lining up with TRBD1. Trimming removed 6 bases from V and 6 bases from J; junction bases left unmatched: 8. Germline V gene sequence: CDR1 KGHSH, CDR2 LQKENI. The CDR3 totals 14 residues. The chain's CDR3 is CASSPGQGGSEAFF. The CDR3 DNA is TGTGCCAGCTCCCCGGGACAGGGCGGGTCTGAAGCTTTCTTT.

V and J are TRBV12-5 and TRBJ2-5; 8 bases map to TRBD1. CDR3 length: 15 amino acids. V lost 2 bases, J lost 3 bases, and 5 bases stayed unmatched. Germline V gene sequence: CDR1 LGHNT, CDR2 FRNRAP. The CDR3 protein is CASGLPGQAEETQYF. As DNA, the CDR3 is TGTGCTAGTGGTTTGCCGGGACAGGCCGAAGAGACCCAGTACTTC. The full variable domain, its missing parts supplied by reference TRBV12-5 and TRBJ2-5, is DARVTQTPRHKVTEMGQEVTMRCQPILGHNTVFWYRQTMMQGLELLAYFRNRAPLDDSGMPKDRFSAEMPDATLATLKIQPSEPRDSAVYFCASGLPGQAEETQYFGPGTRLLVL.

The rearrangement links TRBV4-3 to TRBJ1-2, with unresolved D. Looked up from germline, CDR1 is LGHNA and CDR2 is YSLEER. The V end was cut by 0 bases, the J end by 2 bases, with 7 bases between. The CDR3 sequence is 14 residues long. This CDR3 reads CASSQDSTNYGYTF. The CDR3 DNA reads as TGCGCCAGCAGCCAAGATTCCACCAACTATGGCTACACCTTC.

Only one count was recorded for this clone. V is TRBV4-1 and J is TRBJ1-4, with D unresolved. The CDR3 spans 14 residues. In germline, CDR1 is MGHRA, CDR2 YSYEKL. V lost 1 base to trimming and J lost 4 bases, with 7 bases between them. This CDR3 reads CASSQGGLNEKLFF. The CDR3 region has the DNA TGCGCCAGCAGCCAAGGTGGGCTTAATGAAAAACTGTTTTTT.

This clone was seen only a few times. V gene TRBV6-1 combines with J gene TRBJ1-5, with D unresolved. Trimming removed 2 bases at V and 7 bases at J, with 9 bases between. CDR1 MNHNS and CDR2 SASEGT come from the germline V gene. The CDR3 spans 13 residues. The CDR3: CASSERGFQPQHF. In DNA form, the CDR3 reads TGTGCCAGCAGTGAAAGAGGGTTCCAGCCCCAGCATTTT.